One and the same sample provided the 8 T cell receptor beta chains below, sequenced in a study of blood T cells in healthy people across ages. Using a J-beta primer mix together with a sample-barcoded 5' primer, a second PCR was run for 7 to 11 cycles. TCRdb re-analysed the 5' RACE reads in MiXCR, keeping a single row per CDR3 protein. The sample includes nearly 800,000 distinct CDR3 sequences, roughly 25% of them seen just once. These records were also assigned to another study, of T cells of mothers and their children.

The sequencing sample was made of blood. These receptor sequences come from a boy under 18 in good health.

The J gene is TRBJ2-6, the V gene TRBV12-3 or TRBV12-4; 9 bases map to TRBD1. The V and J ends lost 3 bases and 0 bases, in that order; junction bases with no gene match: 9. The CDR3 has 19 residues. CDR3 DNA: TGTGCCAGCAGTTTCATCGGGACAGGGTCAAGCTCTGGGGCCAACGTCCTGACTTTC. Its translation is CASSFIGTGSSSGANVLTF.

This clonotype showed up just a few times. The V gene is TRBV7-6, the J gene TRBJ2-5, with D tentatively TRBD2 (6 bases). CDR1 is SGHVS, CDR2 FNYEAQ, per germline. This CDR3 region has 15 residues. Trimming took 1 base from V and 4 from J, leaving 13 bases between them. CDR3 bases: TGTGCCAGCAGCTTAGACGGGGGTATAGGAGAGACCCAGTACTTC. This codes for CASSLDGGIGETQYF.

V usage is TRBV11-1 and J usage is TRBJ2-1; 9 positions agree with TRBD2. This CDR3 contains 17 residues. Germline V gene lookup returns CDR1 SGHAT and CDR2 FQDESV (reference sequence). V lost 1 base to trimming and J lost 4 bases; unmatched junction nucleotides: 8. The DNA of the CDR3 is TGTGCCAGCAGCTTAGGACAAGCGGGGGGCGGGTACAATGAGCAGTTCTTC. Its protein product is CASSLGQAGGGYNEQFF.

The genes are TRBV28 and TRBJ2-7; D is unclear. The CDR3 is 13 amino acids. V was trimmed by 4 bases and J by 3 bases, leaving 10 bases between them. Per germline, CDR1 MDHEN and CDR2 SYDVKM. CDR3 bases: TGTGCCAGCAGTTATGTCACCAACTACGAGCAGTACTTC. It yields the protein CASSYVTNYEQYF.

This sequence joins TRBV6-2 or TRBV6-3 and TRBJ1-2; 9 bases are a match to TRBD1. Germline CDR1 reads MNHEY; CDR2 reads SVGEGT. Unmatched junction bases numbered 11, after V lost 5 bases and J lost 4 bases. The CDR3 totals 16 residues. The CDR3 is CASSPGQGPAAYGYTF. CDR3 in DNA: TGTGCCAGCAGTCCCGGACAGGGGCCCGCTGCCTATGGCTACACCTTC.

This clonotype was seen more than once but under ten times. The chain recombines TRBV20-1 with TRBJ2-7; 7 nucleotides agree with TRBD2. The CDR3 is 11 amino acids. V lost 6 bases, J lost 6 bases, and 5 bases stayed unmatched. Per the germline V gene, CDR1 is DFQATT and CDR2 is SNEGSKA (reference sequence). The DNA for the CDR3 is TGCAGTGCCTCGACTAGCTCCGAGCAGTACTTC. Protein sequence: CSASTSSEQYF.

The chain recombines TRBV12-3 or TRBV12-4 with TRBJ2-1, with a weak D call TRBD2 (6 bases). V was shortened by 6 bases and J by 6 bases, with 9 bases between the two germline ends. There are 12 residues in the CDR3. CDR3 protein: CASSRGTNEQFF. CDR3 nucleotides: TGTGCCAGCAGCCGGGGGACCAATGAGCAGTTCTTC.

In its sample, this clonotype was seen a few times. This sequence joins TRBV20-1 and TRBJ2-1; 8 bases are a match to TRBD2. Unmatched junction bases numbered 5, after V lost 0 bases and J lost 4 bases. The CDR3 has 15 amino acids. Germline CDR1 DFQATT, CDR2 SNEGSKA (reference sequence). The CDR3 nucleotides are TGCAGTGCTAGAGATCAACTAGCGGAGTACAATGAGCAGTTCTTC. Translation: CSARDQLAEYNEQFF.